This T cell receptor beta chain was recovered during a study of T cell responses to AZD1222 COVID-19 vaccine (dated by TCRdb to the early 2020s). Regarding the complete study: Because spike-specific TCR depth and breadth did not differ between the two schedules, AZD1222 recipients who got a second dose at roughly 4 weeks were pooled with those who got a second dose at roughly 12 weeks. Enrollment into the trials was organized by age into subgroups of 18-55, 56-69 and 70-plus years, and those subgroups contained roughly 140, 27 and 60 TCR-sequenced participants, respectively. A total of 230 or so trial participants underwent TCR sequencing, of whom about 210 received two doses of AZD1222 and some 25 received two doses of the MenACWY control vaccine.

On this clone: There is no known antigen for this receptor. One base away there is no much larger clone; base qualities are not given.

The sample's time point, from its label and the paper: baseline before first vaccination. Vaccinee samples came from UK trials COV001 and COV002, including a single-blind randomized controlled phase 2/3 trial of AZD1222 (ChAdOx1 nCoV-19) in healthy adults. For TCRbeta chain sequencing, PBMC samples from trial participants were taken at day 0 and at day 28 after the second dose. The CDR3 regions of human TCRbeta chains were analyzed by immunosequencing. In the source study's methods: Repertoire TCRs were matched against a reference library of SARS-CoV-2-specific TCRs generated with the MIRA antigen-specificity platform. Breadth meant the fraction of unique TCRs that were SARS-CoV-2-associated, whereas depth meant the fraction of total T cells that were SARS-CoV-2-associated. Using the MIRA data, each spike-specific TCR was mapped to the spike region that the TCR reacts to and placed in a CD4 or CD8 class. Log10-transformed breadth and depth values were compared by one-way ANOVA with Sidak's multiple comparisons tests. TCRdb limited this immuneACCESS table to in-frame rearrangements with V and J called. A share of clones is missing; checked studies link under half to unresolved V genes, and the rest is unexplained. The V and J calls and clone size come from that table; D and trimming were worked out from the DNA. Within this sample are 90,000 to 95,000 clones, with about nine tenths of them counted one time only. The top ten clonotypes cover about 9.4% of the sample.

Findings and caveats that apply to the study as a whole: Reportedly, almost half of the unique spike-specific TCRs recognized epitopes lying outside the regions that are mutated in the B.1.351 and B.1.1.7 variants. Most participants were white British and females outnumbered males, and the authors suggested that clonal diversity may have been underestimated. Conclusions about previously exposed vaccinees were limited because only a handful of AZD1222 recipients were SARS-CoV-2 seropositive at baseline. CD4 TCRs associated with the vaccine covered the entire spike protein, and the dominant responses were in regions 160-218 and 743-854. After two AZD1222 doses, spike-specific TCR breadth and depth were significantly higher than at day 0 and than in MenACWY recipients. In the small 56-69-year group, the increase in depth fell short of significance, most likely because of low power. No day 14 peak-response samples were available, so repertoires were characterized only after the peak T cell response.

From a lookup of the germline V gene (reference sequence), CDR1 and CDR2 are SSHAT and FNYEAQ. The trim is 4 bases for V and 7 bases for J, with a gap of 13 bases between the germline ends. The CDR3 contains 13 residues, cysteine and phenylalanine counted. Only the CDR3 DNA is retained, 39 bases long and in frame from the first base. Sequencing used peripheral blood, obtained on day 0 of AZD1222 vaccination. The source of this sequence is an adult in good health. Recombination joined TRBV7-7 with TRBJ2-5; the D gene assignment is ambiguous. The nucleotide sequence is TGTGCCAGCAGCTCCACTTTTCCGGGGACCCAGTACTTC. It translates as CASSSTFPGTQYF. Beyond the CDR3, the reference TRBV7-7 and TRBJ2-5 genes provide the residues; the full variable domain reads: GAGVSQSPRYKVTKRGQDVTLRCDPISSHATLYWYQQALGQGPEFLTYFNYEAQPDKSGLPSDRFSAERPEGSISTLTIQRTEQRDSAMYRCASSSTFPGTQYFGPGTRLLVL.